This T cell receptor (beta chain) was retrieved from a study of blood T cell repertoires in COVID-19. TCRdb keeps only in-frame clones here, not all; method: immunoSEQ multiplex PCR. The sample lists 300,000 to 400,000 clones; about 90% were seen once. V was cut by 5 bases and J by 4 bases, with 9 bases left in between. CDR1 is LNHDA, CDR2 SQIVND, per germline (reference sequence). The CDR3 spans 13 residues. The sequenced material came from peripheral blood. The gene calls are TRBV19 and TRBJ2-1, with D perhaps matching TRBD1 (6 bases). This TCR was recovered from a woman between 18 and 29 years old who had recovered from COVID-19. The CDR3 region has the DNA TGTGCCAGTAGTGAGGGGGAGTACAATGAGCAGTTCTTC. This translates into CASSEGEYNEQFF. Variable domain in full (rest from reference TRBV19 and TRBJ2-1): DGGITQSPKYLFRKEGQNVTLSCEQNLNHDAMYWYRQDPGQGLRLIYYSQIVNDFQKGDIAEGYSVSREKKESFPLTVTSAQKNPTAFYLCASSEGEYNEQFFGPGTRLTVL.